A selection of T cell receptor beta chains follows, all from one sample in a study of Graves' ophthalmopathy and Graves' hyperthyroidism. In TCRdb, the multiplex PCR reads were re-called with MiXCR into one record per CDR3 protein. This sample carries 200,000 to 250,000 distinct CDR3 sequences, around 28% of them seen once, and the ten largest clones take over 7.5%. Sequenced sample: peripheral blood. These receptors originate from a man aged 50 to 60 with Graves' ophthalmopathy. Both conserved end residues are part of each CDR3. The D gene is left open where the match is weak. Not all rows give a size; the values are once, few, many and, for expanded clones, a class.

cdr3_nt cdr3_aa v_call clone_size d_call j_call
TGTGCCAGCAGCTTAGCGGTGGACGAGCAGTACTTC CASSLAVDEQYF TRBV7-9 many NA TRBJ2-7
TGTGCCAGCAGCTTAGAGAGCGGGACCTACGAGCAGTACTTC CASSLESGTYEQYF TRBV7-2 many TRBD2 TRBJ2-7
TGTGCCAGCAGTCCCTCAGCGGGCGCAGGAGTGCCGGAGACCCAGTACTTC CASSPSAGAGVPETQYF TRBV28 many NA TRBJ2-5
TGTGCCAGCAGTTTAGGGGGACTAGCGGGATGGGACTGGGGGGAGACCCAGTACTTC CASSLGGLAGWDWGETQYF TRBV12-3/TRBV12-4 NA TRBD2 TRBJ2-5
TGTGCCAGCAAGATGAACACTGAAGCTTTCTTT CASKMNTEAFF TRBV6-1 many NA TRBJ1-1
TGTGCCAGCAGTGAGAATCAGGGGACTGAAGCTTTCTTT CASSENQGTEAFF TRBV12-3/TRBV12-4 NA NA TRBJ1-1
TGTGCCAGCAGTTTATCGGGTTACAGGGTGCGGACCGGGGAGCTGTTTTTT CASSLSGYRVRTGELFF TRBV27 many NA TRBJ2-2
TGTGCTAGTGGTTTGGGGGCGCGGGATGGCTACACCTTC CASGLGARDGYTF TRBV12-5 many NA TRBJ1-2
TGTGCCGGCTCGACCATCTCCTACGAGCAGTACTTC CAGSTISYEQYF TRBV6-1 many NA TRBJ2-7
TGTGCCAGCAGAGTAGTAATGAACACTGAAGCTTTCTTT CASRVVMNTEAFF TRBV28 NA NA TRBJ1-1
TGTGCCAGCAGGACCCACAGGGGCCACGGACAAGAGACCCAGTACTTC CASRTHRGHGQETQYF TRBV6-2/TRBV6-3 many TRBD1 TRBJ2-5
TGTGCCAGCAGCCGGACAGGGTCGGAAGGAGAGACCCAGTACTTC CASSRTGSEGETQYF TRBV2 few TRBD1 TRBJ2-5
TGTGCCAGCAGTTTTGGGAATCATGGTGAGACCCAGTACTTC CASSFGNHGETQYF TRBV12-3/TRBV12-4 many NA TRBJ2-5
TGTGCCAGCAGTCCCTCTGCGGACCAAGAGACCCAGTACTTC CASSPSADQETQYF TRBV27 NA NA TRBJ2-5
TGTGCCAGCAGCAGAGACAGTAGCACAGATACGCAGTATTTT CASSRDSSTDTQYF TRBV7-2 many NA TRBJ2-3
TGTGCCAGCAGTTCCCCCCCCGGGGACCCCTATGGCTACACCTTC CASSSPPGDPYGYTF TRBV12-3/TRBV12-4 many NA TRBJ1-2
TGTGCCAGCAGTGGAGGTGCAGTTATTACCTACGAGCAGTACTTC CASSGGAVITYEQYF TRBV2 many NA TRBJ2-7